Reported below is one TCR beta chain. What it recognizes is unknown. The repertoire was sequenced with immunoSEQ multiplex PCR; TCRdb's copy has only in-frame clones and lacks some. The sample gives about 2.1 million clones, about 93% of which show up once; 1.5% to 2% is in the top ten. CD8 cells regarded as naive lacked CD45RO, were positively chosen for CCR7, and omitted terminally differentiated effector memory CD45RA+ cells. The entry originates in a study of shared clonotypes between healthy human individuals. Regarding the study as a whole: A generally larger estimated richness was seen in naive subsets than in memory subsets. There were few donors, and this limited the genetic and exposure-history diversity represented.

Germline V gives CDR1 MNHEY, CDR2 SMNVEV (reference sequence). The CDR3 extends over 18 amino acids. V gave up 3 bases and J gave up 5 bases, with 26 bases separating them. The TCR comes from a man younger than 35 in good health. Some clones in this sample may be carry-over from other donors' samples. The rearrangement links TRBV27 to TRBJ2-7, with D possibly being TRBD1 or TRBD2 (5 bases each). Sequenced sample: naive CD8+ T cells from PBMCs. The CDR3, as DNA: TGTGCCAGCAGTTTTACGTCCATCATGGGACGGCCTGCGGACGAGCAGTACTTC. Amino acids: CASSFTSIMGRPADEQYF.